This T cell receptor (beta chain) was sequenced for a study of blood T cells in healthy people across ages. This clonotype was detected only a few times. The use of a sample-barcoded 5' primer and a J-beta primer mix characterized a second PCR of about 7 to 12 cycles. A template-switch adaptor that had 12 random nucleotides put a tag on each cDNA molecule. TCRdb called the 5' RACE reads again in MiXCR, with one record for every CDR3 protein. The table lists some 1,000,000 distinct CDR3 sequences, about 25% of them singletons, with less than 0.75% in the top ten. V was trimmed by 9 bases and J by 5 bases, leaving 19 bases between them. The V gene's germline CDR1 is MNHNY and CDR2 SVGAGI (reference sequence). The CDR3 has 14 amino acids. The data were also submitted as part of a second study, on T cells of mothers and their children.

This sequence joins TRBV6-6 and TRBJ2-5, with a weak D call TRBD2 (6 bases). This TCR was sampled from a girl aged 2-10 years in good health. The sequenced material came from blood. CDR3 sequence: CASQARRDGETQYF. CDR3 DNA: TGTGCCAGTCAAGCAAGGAGGGATGGGGAGACCCAGTACTTC.